This T cell receptor (beta chain) is drawn from a study of cytomegalovirus exposure and HLA in healthy donors. The study's findings and limits: Immune exposure was documented only through CMV serostatus. When analyzed later, a missense DCLRE1C variant was found to be linked to TCR beta V- and J-gene trimming. Productive rates of about 90% or about 30% were seen for most TCR beta V segments in an earlier analysis.

The V and J ends lost 6 bases and 7 bases respectively, with 6 bases between them. The CDR3 covers 10 residues. Germline values: CDR1 SEHNR, CDR2 FQNEAQ (reference sequence). Note on this clone: What it binds is unknown.

PCR amplification relied on 60 Vbeta primers (plus 13 Jbeta primers). Produced via immunoSEQ multiplex PCR; TCRdb's table is partial and in-frame only. Found here are over 150,000 clones, 81% of them singletons; the top ten hold around 14%. The sequence came from a woman in her forties or fifties in good health and CMV-seronegative. Material for sequencing was PBMCs. J is TRBJ2-5 and V is TRBV7-9; D gene ambiguous. The CDR3 coding sequence is TGTGCCAGCAGACTTAGGACCCAGTACTTC. It encodes CASRLRTQYF.